The 23 T cell receptor beta chains given below trace back to one sample, sequenced in a study of blood T cell repertoires in COVID-19. Repertoires were generated with immunoSEQ multiplex PCR, while TCRdb's copy carries only in-frame clones and drops some. The table lists roughly 150,000 clones, approximately 85% of them singletons. Sequenced input: peripheral blood. These receptors were obtained from a man in his fifties or sixties with active or convalescent COVID-19.

The chain has TRBV27 and TRBJ2-7; the D gene is possibly TRBD1 (6 bases). Per the germline V gene, CDR1 is MNHEY and CDR2 is SMNVEV (reference sequence). This CDR3 has 14 residues. The CDR3 nucleotides read TGTGCGTCAGCCCCCATGGACAGACCCTACGAGCAGTACTTC. It translates to CASAPMDRPYEQYF.

Concerning this clone itself: Additional DNA sequences in this sample encode the identical CDR3. This chain uses TRBV7-2 with TRBJ2-3; TRBD2 matches 7 bases. Germline lookup yields CDR1 SGHTA and CDR2 FQGNSA. The CDR3 spans 14 residues. Trimming removed 5 bases from V and 1 base from J; junction bases left unmatched: 3. The CDR3 sequence: CASSPSGGTDTQYF. CDR3 bases: TGTGCCAGCAGCCCGAGCGGGGGCACAGATACGCAGTATTTT.

This clone was observed a single time. The genes are TRBV29-1 and TRBJ2-3; 7 nucleotides match TRBD2. Trimming cost V 7 bases and J 0 bases; bases outside gene matches: 7. The V gene's germline CDR1 is SQVTM and CDR2 ANQGSEA. This CDR3 has 14 residues. The CDR3 spells CSGLRGSSTDTQYF. As DNA, the CDR3 is TGCAGCGGCCTGCGGGGGTCTAGCACAGATACGCAGTATTTT.

This clone was found a few times. V gene TRBV7-2 combines with J gene TRBJ2-6, with D perhaps TRBD2 (6 bases). Trimming left V 4 bases short and J 0 bases short, with 7 bases between. Germline CDR1 and CDR2: SGHTA and FQGNSA. CDR3 length equals 15 residues. CDR3 residues: CASSWGVSGANVLTF. CDR3 bases: TGTGCCAGCAGCTGGGGGGTCTCTGGGGCCAACGTCCTGACTTTC.

The chain links TRBV28 to TRBJ1-2, with D perhaps TRBD1 (6 bases). Germline CDR1 is MDHEN and CDR2 is SYDVKM. V lost 5 bases and J lost 0, with 13 bases in between. The length of the CDR3 is 15 residues. The DNA of the CDR3 is TGTGCCAGCAGTCCCCCAGGGGCGGCTAACTATGGCTACACCTTC. Residues: CASSPPGAANYGYTF.

Remarks on this clone: In the same sample, other DNA sequences code for this CDR3. V gene TRBV5-1 combines with J gene TRBJ2-7; 9 bases are a match to TRBD2. The trim removed 0 bases at V and 1 base at J, leaving 2 bases unmatched. The CDR3 contains 15 residues. Germline CDR1 reads SGHRS; CDR2 reads YFSETQ. The CDR3 nucleotides are TGCGCCAGCAGCTTGGGAGCGGGAGGTTCCTACGAGCAGTACTTC. It encodes CASSLGAGGSYEQYF. Looking up the rest from reference TRBV5-1 and TRBJ2-7 gives the full variable domain: KAGVTQTPRYLIKTRGQQVTLSCSPISGHRSVSWYQQTPGQGLQFLFEYFSETQRNKGNFPGRFSGRQFSNSRSEMNVSTLELGDSALYLCASSLGAGGSYEQYFGPGTRLTVT.

The chain uses TRBV5-1 and TRBJ2-2; TRBD2 agrees at 11 bases. This CDR3 is built from 16 residues. Trimming took 1 base from V and 4 from J; bases not matched to a gene: 3. Germline values: CDR1 SGHRS, CDR2 YFSETQ. CDR3 bases: TGCGCCAGCAGCTTGACTAGCGGGGGCATCACCGGGGAGCTGTTTTTT. This sequence encodes CASSLTSGGITGELFF.

The V call is TRBV5-1, the J call TRBJ1-4, with D unclear. V dropped 0 bases and J dropped 11 bases, with 20 bases sitting between them. Germline V gene lookup returns CDR1 SGHRS and CDR2 YFSETQ. This CDR3 is built from 16 residues. DNA of the CDR3: TGCGCCAGCAGCTTGGAATTAGGGAGAACTTTCAAGAAACTGTTTTTT. It yields the protein CASSLELGRTFKKLFF.

This sequence joins TRBV7-2 and TRBJ1-2; 11 nucleotides align to TRBD1. The CDR3 extends over 16 amino acids. Per germline, CDR1 SGHTA and CDR2 FQGNSA. Germline trimming cut 5 bases from V and 2 bases from J; bases unmatched to any gene: 7. CDR3 coding DNA: TGTGCCAGCAGCACAGGACAGGGGGCTACCAACTATGGCTACACCTTC. It translates to CASSTGQGATNYGYTF.

The CDR3 is CASSADRRGQPQHF. The CDR3 DNA reads TGTGCCAGCAGCGCAGACCGACGCGGTCAGCCCCAGCATTTT. The chain joins TRBV5-6 to TRBJ1-5; D uncertain. V lost 4 bases and J lost 6, with 14 bases in between. The CDR3 loop spans 14 amino acids. Germline assignment: CDR1 SGHDT and CDR2 YYEEEE.

The chain couples TRBV4-1 to TRBJ2-7; 8 bases agree with TRBD2. Germline-derived CDR1 and CDR2 are MGHRA and YSYEKL. This CDR3 contains 16 residues. V lost 2 bases to trimming and J lost 0 bases; unmatched junction nucleotides: 6. As DNA, the CDR3 is TGCGCCAGCAGCCAATACGCGAGCGGGAGCTCCTACGAGCAGTACTTC. It encodes CASSQYASGSSYEQYF.

The rearrangement joins TRBV12-3 or TRBV12-4 to TRBJ2-7; D remains ambiguous. The CDR3 runs to 12 residues. Trimming removed 4 bases at V and 0 bases at J, with 4 bases between. This CDR3 reads CASSSSSYEQYF. CDR3 sequence (DNA): TGTGCCAGCAGTTCTAGCTCCTACGAGCAGTACTTC.

The rearrangement links TRBV3-1 (or the pseudogene TRBV3-2) to TRBJ2-7; 7 bases fit TRBD1. The ends lost 4 bases at V and 3 bases at J; junction bases unmatched: 9. Per the germline V gene, CDR1 is LGHDT and CDR2 is YNNKEL (reference sequence). This CDR3 is 15 amino acids long. Here the CDR3 DNA reads TGTGCCAGCAGCCCCAGGGGGTTCTCCCTCTACGAGCAGTACTTC. Its translation is CASSPRGFSLYEQYF.

The genes are TRBV6-5 and TRBJ2-3; D is uncertain. Trimming took 2 bases from V and 4 from J, leaving 7 bases between them. This CDR3 is built from 13 residues. Per germline, CDR1 MNHEY and CDR2 SVGAGI. The CDR3 DNA sequence: TGTGCCAGCAGTTACGTTTCAGCAGATACGCAGTATTTT. Its translation: CASSYVSADTQYF.

The chain is built from TRBV7-8 and TRBJ1-2, with TRBD1 matching 9 bases. The CDR3 loop spans 14 amino acids. V gave up 5 bases and J gave up 4 bases; unmatched junction bases: 5. Germline values: CDR1 SGHVS, CDR2 FQNEAQ. The CDR3 loop is CASSPRDRAYGYTF. CDR3 coding DNA: TGTGCCAGCAGCCCCCGGGACAGGGCCTATGGCTACACCTTC.

The genes are TRBV5-8 and TRBJ2-7, with unresolved D. V was shortened by 5 bases and J by 2 bases, with 8 bases between the two germline ends. CDR1 SGHTS and CDR2 YDEGEE come from the germline V gene. This CDR3 region has 12 residues. CDR3 loop: CASRQDTYEQYF. In nucleotides, the CDR3 is TGTGCCAGCAGGCAGGATACCTACGAGCAGTACTTC.

This clone was seen a single time. In DNA, the CDR3 is TGTGCCAGTAGACCCCGAGGGCAGAACACTGAAGCTTTCTTT. Protein product: CASRPRGQNTEAFF. V usage is TRBV19 and J usage is TRBJ1-1; the D is unclear. CDR3 size: 14 residues. The V end lost 6 bases, the J end lost 1 base, and 12 bases lay between the germline ends. Per germline, CDR1 LNHDA and CDR2 SQIVND (reference sequence). The whole variable domain, remainder taken from reference TRBV19 and TRBJ1-1, is DGGITQSPKYLFRKEGQNVTLSCEQNLNHDAMYWYRQDPGQGLRLIYYSQIVNDFQKGDIAEGYSVSREKKESFPLTVTSAQKNPTAFYLCASRPRGQNTEAFFGQGTRLTVV.

This chain uses TRBV6-5 with TRBJ2-1; perhaps TRBD2 as D (6 bases). The CDR3 covers 14 residues. Trimming shortened V by 6 bases and J by 0 bases, and 9 bases separated the two germline ends. Germline lookup yields CDR1 MNHEY and CDR2 SVGAGI. The chain's CDR3 is CASRADYSYNEQFF. CDR3 nucleotides: TGTGCCAGCAGAGCGGACTACTCCTACAATGAGCAGTTCTTC.

This clone was counted between two and nine times. The chain joins TRBV18 to TRBJ1-4; no firm D call. Germline lookup yields CDR1 KGHSH and CDR2 LQKENI. This CDR3 is built from 16 residues. V lost 3 bases to trimming and J lost 3 bases, with 14 bases between them. In DNA form, the CDR3 reads TGTGCCAGCTCACCTCTAGACCCGGCAGCTAATGAAAAACTGTTTTTT. Translating it yields CASSPLDPAANEKLFF.

The rearrangement links TRBV5-1 to TRBJ2-1, with 11 nucleotides matching TRBD2. The CDR3 totals 16 residues. V shed 4 bases and J 2 bases; nucleotides not matched to a gene: 5. The V gene's germline CDR1 is SGHRS and CDR2 YFSETQ. The chain's CDR3 is CASSPGTSGTYNEQFF. CDR3 nucleotide sequence: TGCGCCAGCAGCCCAGGGACTAGCGGCACCTACAATGAGCAGTTCTTC.

This clone was seen a handful of times. This chain joins TRBV7-9 and TRBJ2-5; the match to TRBD1 covers 10 bases. This CDR3 region has 15 residues. V was clipped by 4 bases and J by 4 bases; unmatched bases: 6. Germline CDR1 and CDR2: SEHNR and FQNEAQ (reference sequence). In DNA form, the CDR3 reads TGTGCCAGCAGCTCGGGGACAGGGGAGGCAGAGACCCAGTACTTC. Encoded protein: CASSSGTGEAETQYF. Full variable domain (rest looked up from reference TRBV7-9 and TRBJ2-5): DTGVSQNPRHKITKRGQNVTFRCDPISEHNRLYWYRQTLGQGPEFLTYFQNEAQLEKSRLLSDRFSAERPKGSFSTLEIQRTEQGDSAMYLCASSSGTGEAETQYFGPGTRLLVL.

The genes are TRBV20-1 and TRBJ1-5; TRBD1 is a possible D gene (6 bases). V shed 6 bases and J shed 3 bases, with 12 bases lying between them. Germline V gene data show CDR1 as DFQATT and CDR2 as SNEGSKA (reference sequence). The CDR3 contains 13 residues. Here the CDR3 reads CSASPGDNQPQHF. The CDR3 nucleotides read TGCAGTGCCAGTCCAGGGGACAATCAGCCCCAGCATTTT.

The chain is built from TRBV14 and TRBJ2-3; 9 bases are a match to TRBD2. The V and J ends lost 1 base and 9 bases, in that order; junction bases with no gene match: 5. The CDR3 runs 14 residues. CDR1 is SGHDN, CDR2 FVKESK, per germline. CDR3 loop: CASSQVLAGLTQYF. CDR3 sequence (DNA): TGTGCCAGCAGCCAAGTTCTAGCGGGATTGACGCAGTATTTT.